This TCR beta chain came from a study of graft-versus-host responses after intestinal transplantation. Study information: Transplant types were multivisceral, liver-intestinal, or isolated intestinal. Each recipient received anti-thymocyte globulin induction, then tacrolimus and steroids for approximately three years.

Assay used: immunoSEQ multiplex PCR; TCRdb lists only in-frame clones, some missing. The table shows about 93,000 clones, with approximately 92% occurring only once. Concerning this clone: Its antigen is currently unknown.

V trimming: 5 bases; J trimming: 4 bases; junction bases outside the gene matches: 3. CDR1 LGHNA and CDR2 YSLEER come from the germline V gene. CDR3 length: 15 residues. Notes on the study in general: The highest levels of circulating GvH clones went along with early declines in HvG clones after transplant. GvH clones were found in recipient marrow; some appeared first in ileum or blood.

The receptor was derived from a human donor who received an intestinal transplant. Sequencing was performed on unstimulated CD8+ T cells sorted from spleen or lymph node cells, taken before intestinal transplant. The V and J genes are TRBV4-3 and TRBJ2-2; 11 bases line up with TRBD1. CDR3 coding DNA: TGCGCCAGCAGCAGGGACAGGGGGACCACCGGGGAGCTGTTTTTT. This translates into CASSRDRGTTGELFF.